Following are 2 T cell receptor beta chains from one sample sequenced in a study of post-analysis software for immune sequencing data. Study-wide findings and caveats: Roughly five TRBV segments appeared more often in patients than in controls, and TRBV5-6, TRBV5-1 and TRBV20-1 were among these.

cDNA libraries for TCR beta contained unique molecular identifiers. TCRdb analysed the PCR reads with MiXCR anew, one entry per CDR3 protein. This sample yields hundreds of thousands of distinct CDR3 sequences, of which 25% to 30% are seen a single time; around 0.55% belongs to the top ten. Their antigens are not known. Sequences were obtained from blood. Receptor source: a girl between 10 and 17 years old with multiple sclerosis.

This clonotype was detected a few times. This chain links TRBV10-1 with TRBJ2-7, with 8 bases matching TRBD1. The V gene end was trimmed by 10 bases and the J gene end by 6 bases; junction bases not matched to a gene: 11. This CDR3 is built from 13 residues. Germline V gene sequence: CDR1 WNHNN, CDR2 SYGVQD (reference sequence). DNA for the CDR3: TGCGCCACTTCGGACAGGGTGGTCTCCGAGCAGTACTTC. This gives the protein CATSDRVVSEQYF.

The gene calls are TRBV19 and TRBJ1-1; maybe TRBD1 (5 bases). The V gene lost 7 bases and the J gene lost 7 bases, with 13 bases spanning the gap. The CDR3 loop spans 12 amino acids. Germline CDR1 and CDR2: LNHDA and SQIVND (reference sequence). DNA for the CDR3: TGTGCCAGTACCCAGGGTGGCATTGAAGCTTTCTTT. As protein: CASTQGGIEAFF.